The T cell receptor beta chain described here comes from a study of OX40 agonist ivuxolimab in advanced cancers. Context from the whole study: The costimulatory receptor OX40 (CD134) was targeted by ivuxolimab, a fully human IgG2 agonistic monoclonal antibody. Of the approximately 50 dose-escalation patients, hepatocellular carcinoma was present in about 20, melanoma in approximately 15, renal cell carcinoma in 9 and head and neck cancer in 9. Patients were allowed to have had prior anti-PD-1, anti-PD-L1 or anti-CTLA-4 therapy, and around 40% of the dose-escalation patients had previously received checkpoint inhibitors. The purpose of peripheral TCRbeta sequencing was to test whether ivuxolimab changed TCR sequence diversity and led to clonal T-cell expansion. Intravenous ivuxolimab was administered to patients every 2 weeks at six dose levels: 0.01, 0.1, 0.3, 1.5, 3 and 10 mg/kg. The paper covers the monotherapy dose-escalation part of the phase I ivuxolimab trial, which included N = 52 patients. In the dose-escalation cohort, around four fifths of patients were male, and the mean age was around 60 years with a range of roughly 20 to 85. Three dose-escalation patients achieved partial responses, one with hepatocellular carcinoma and two with cutaneous melanoma.

The trial excluded patients who had a history of autoimmune disease or who were on systemic immunosuppression. Peripheral blood for TCR sequencing was collected from all dose cohorts at baseline, on cycle 4 day 1, and on cycle 7 day 1. The samples were drawn from a first-in-human, open-label, multicenter phase I dose-escalation trial of ivuxolimab. Adults with locally advanced or metastatic melanoma, renal cell carcinoma, hepatocellular carcinoma or head and neck squamous cell carcinoma were enrolled in the trial. Before TCR sequencing, CD4+ and CD8+ T cells were separately sorted from peripheral blood. Worth noting for this clone: Its target antigen remains unknown. Base qualities are missing; no much larger clone stands one base away.

To sequence the TCRbeta CDR3 region, genomic DNA was isolated from the sorted cells. The immunoSEQ Assay was used for sequencing of TCRbeta CDR3 regions. Sourced from immuneACCESS, this table was stored by TCRdb with only in-frame sequences that have V and J called. A share of the clones is absent; for the studies checked, an unresolved V gene accounts for under half, and the remainder has no known explanation. The table for this sample lists 55,000 to 70,000 clones; around 85% of them were counted only once. Roughly 3.5% of the sample is in the top ten clones. Overall study results and their limits: The antigen specificity of the peripheral T cells that underwent clonal expansion was not determined. Clonal expansion of both CD4+ and CD8+ blood T cells was observed from baseline to week 6 at doses 0.1 to 3.0 mg/kg. On average, CD8+ T cells showed more expanded clones than CD4+ T cells after ivuxolimab. Low levels of normalized T-cell clonal expansion were also seen in some patients who did not respond. Partial responders in the 0.1-3.0 mg/kg groups had among the lowest normalized peripheral clonal expansion, especially among CD8+ T cells.

CDR1 and CDR2 are drawn from the germline V gene: SNHLY, FYNNEI. Trimming costs V 10 bases and J 10 bases, and their ends lie 26 bases apart. The CDR3 measures 16 amino acids from cysteine to phenylalanine. The retained sequence is limited to the CDR3, 48 bases, with the frame set at the first base. The chain employs TRBV2 and TRBJ1-6; no confident D gene assignment can be made. The receptor comes from an adult with an advanced solid tumor such as melanoma, head and neck, liver or kidney cancer. The material sequenced was CD4+ or CD8+ T cells sorted from blood, taken in a trial of the OX40 agonist ivuxolimab. The CDR3 region: CATTKRRTPVGSPLHF. The nucleotide sequence is TGTGCCACCACAAAGAGGAGGACCCCGGTGGGATCACCCCTCCACTTT.